This T cell receptor (beta chain) was recovered during a study of cytomegalovirus exposure and HLA in healthy donors. As concerns this clone: Antigen unknown.

Study results and limitations: In a later analysis, a genetic analysis reported fewer productive-TCR N-insertions in an Asian-associated ancestry cluster than the cohort average. From TCR beta sequences, most subjects' HLA-A and HLA-B alleles were reportedly predicted accurately.

The CDR3 loop spans 14 amino acids. V was pared by 5 bases and J by 8 bases, with 15 bases between. Looked up from germline, CDR1 is SGHTA and CDR2 is FQGTGA. Use of 60 Vbeta and 13 Jbeta primers characterized the PCR. Clones were read by immunoSEQ multiplex PCR, and TCRdb kept only the in-frame ones, dropping some. The data contain more than 65,000 clones, over 70% of them singletons. V is TRBV7-3 and J is TRBJ1-4; no definite D call. The TCR was taken from a man aged 40-49 years in good health and CMV-seronegative. The sequencing input was PBMCs. The CDR3 loop is CASSQTAPGEKLFF. The CDR3 nucleotides read TGTGCCAGCAGCCAGACCGCTCCGGGGGAAAAACTGTTTTTT.